One sample yielded the 7 T cell receptor beta chains listed below, sequenced in a study of T cells in women clearing cervical HPV infection. Generated by immunoSEQ multiplex PCR, the TCRdb table keeps only in-frame clones and is missing some. This sample's clone table lists about 20,000 clones. The sequenced sample was blood buffy coat. These receptors came from a woman between 18 and 70 years old with a cervical HPV16 infection that either progressed to CIN3+ or cleared (not recorded which).

In the case of this clone: Read sequence stops 3 residues before the CDR3 end, and the germline J gene provides the missing end. This chain joins TRBV7-3 and TRBJ2-4; 7 nucleotides match TRBD2. Germline CDR1 is SGHTA and CDR2 is FQGTGA. The CDR3 runs to 13 residues. The chain's CDR3 is CASSPRGWDGQYF. The DNA read from the CDR3 is TGTGCCAGCAGCCCGCGGGGGTGGGATGGT. The full variable domain, with the rest looked up from reference TRBV7-3 and TRBJ2-4, is GAGVSQTPSNKVTEKGKYVELRCDPISGHTALYWYRQSLGQGPEFLIYFQGTGAADDSGLPNDRFFAVRPEGSVSTLKIQRTERGDSAVYLCASSPRGWDGQYFGAGTRLSVL.

Comments on this clone: The missing CDR3 end, 3 residues past where the read stops, is filled in from the germline J gene. The genes are TRBV6-1 and TRBJ1-2; the D is unclear. V was clipped by 4 bases and J by 2 bases, with 11 bases between them. The germline V gene has CDR1 MNHNS and CDR2 SASEGT. CDR3 length: 14 amino acids. CDR3 sequence reads: CASSVQFSNYGYTF. The CDR3 DNA, read in part, is TGTGCCAGCAGTGTCCAGTTTTCAAACTATGGC.

About this clone itself: Read data end 3 residues before the CDR3 end; the end is taken from the germline J gene. The gene calls are TRBV5-1 and TRBJ2-3; TRBD2 agrees at 12 bases. The V gene end was trimmed by 1 base and the J gene end by 0 bases; junction bases not matched to a gene: 6. Germline CDR1 SGHRS, CDR2 YFSETQ. The CDR3 runs 18 residues. The CDR3 loop reads CASSLMLAGGRSTDTQYF. CDR3 DNA (partial): TGCGCCAGCAGCTTGATGCTAGCGGGGGGGCGCAGCACAGATACG.

On this clone itself: The CDR3 end is not reached by the read, which stops 3 residues before it; the germline J gene fills it in. The V and J genes are TRBV7-2 and TRBJ1-1, with unresolved D. Between the trimmed V and J ends, which lost 4 bases and 4 bases, there was a span of 7 bases. Germline assignment: CDR1 SGHTA and CDR2 FQGNSA. CDR3 length: 12 residues. The part of the CDR3 DNA that was read is TGTGCCAGCAGCTCATACTTCACTGAA. Its translation: CASSSYFTE. The whole CDR3 reads CASSSYFTEAFF.

Remarks on this clone: The read halts 3 residues ahead of the CDR3 end, with the missing end drawn from the germline J gene. The chain uses TRBV2 and TRBJ2-5, with 10 bases identical to TRBD1. The V and J ends lost 5 bases and 0 bases, in that order; junction bases with no gene match: 6. CDR3 size: 16 residues. The germline gives CDR1 SNHLY, CDR2 FYNNEI. The CDR3 reads CASSTGTGAYQETQYF. CDR3 bases read: TGTGCCAGCAGTACCGGGACAGGGGCGTACCAAGAGACC. Full variable domain (remainder filled in from reference TRBV2 and TRBJ2-5): EPEVTQTPSHQVTQMGQEVILRCVPISNHLYFYWYRQILGQKVEFLVSFYNNEISEKSEIFDDQFSVERPDGSNFTLKIRSTKLEDSAMYFCASSTGTGAYQETQYFGPGTRLLVL.

A word on this clone: The read comes to an end 3 residues before the CDR3 does, leaving the germline J gene to fill in the end. V usage is TRBV7-6 and J usage is TRBJ2-1, with D possibly matching TRBD1 (5 bases). This CDR3 comprises 13 residues. Germline CDR1 SGHVS, CDR2 FNYEAQ. V gave up 3 bases and J gave up 7 bases, with 10 bases separating them. The CDR3 sequence: CASSFRNRNEQFF. The covered CDR3 bases are TGTGCCAGCAGCTTCAGGAACAGGAATGAG.

CDR3 sequence reads: CASSEKDTYEQYF. Partial CDR3 DNA: TGTGCCAGCAGTGAAAAGGACACCTACGAG. V is TRBV6-4 and J is TRBJ2-7, with a possible D match to TRBD1 (5 bases). With the read ending 3 residues before the CDR3 end, the germline J gene is used to fill in that end. Germline CDR1 is MRHNA and CDR2 is SNTAGT. The CDR3 runs 13 residues. The V end lost 3 bases, the J end lost 2 bases, and 8 bases lay between the germline ends.